This is a list of T cell receptor beta chains from one sample in a study of CD8 T cells in ankylosing spondylitis. TCRdb recomputed calls from the 5' RACE reads with MiXCR, one row per CDR3 protein. The table shows approximately 140,000 distinct CDR3 sequences, with under 45% occurring only once. What was sequenced was synovial fluid, either unsorted or a sorted T cell fraction (not recorded which). These receptors were taken from a male donor with ankylosing spondylitis. CDR3s include the opening cysteine and the closing phenylalanine or tryptophan. A D gene is named only where the DNA matches it firmly. The size of a clone is reported for some rows only, either as once, few or many, or as a class for expanded clones.

j_call d_call v_call clone_size cdr3_aa cdr3_nt
TRBJ1-2 - TRBV29-1 few CSVAHIYGYTF TGCAGCGTTGCACACATATATGGCTACACCTTC
TRBJ1-1 TRBD1 TRBV3-1 few CASSPSGGWYAEAFF TGTGCCAGCAGCCCTTCAGGGGGCTGGTACGCTGAAGCTTTCTTT
TRBJ2-1 - TRBV12-3/TRBV12-4 - CASSFGTGRAFF TGTGCCAGCAGTTTTGGGACGGGCCGGGCGTTCTTC
TRBJ2-3 - TRBV20-1 few CSGSMPDTQYF TGCAGTGGATCTATGCCAGATACGCAGTATTTT
TRBJ2-5 TRBD2 TRBV4-2 - CASSQPRTSANQETQYF TGTGCCAGCAGCCAACCCCGGACTAGCGCAAATCAAGAGACCCAGTACTTC
TRBJ2-7 - TRBV6-2/TRBV6-3 many CASTQGKGSYEQYF TGTGCCAGCACCCAGGGGAAGGGTTCCTACGAGCAGTACTTC
TRBJ2-1 TRBD1 TRBV4-1 once CASSQLAGTGTSYNEQFF TGCGCCAGCAGCCAACTGGCAGGGACAGGGACATCCTACAATGAGCAGTTCTTC
TRBJ1-5 - TRBV12-3/TRBV12-4 - CASRLGYNQPQHF TGTGCCAGCAGGTTAGGGTACAATCAGCCCCAGCATTTT
TRBJ2-3 TRBD2 TRBV4-1 - CASSHRTSPLTDTQYF TGCGCCAGCAGCCACCGGACTAGCCCTCTCACAGATACGCAGTATTTT
TRBJ2-3 - TRBV3-1 - CASTPAPGHCKDTQYF TGTGCCAGCACCCCTGCACCGGGACACTGCAAAGATACGCAGTATTTT
TRBJ2-1 TRBD2 TRBV5-1 - CASSLHRKIFLAGGSNEQFF TGCGCCAGCAGCTTGCACCGTAAAATTTTTCTAGCGGGGGGATCGAATGAGCAGTTCTTC
TRBJ2-7 TRBD1 TRBV28 once CASSLGQDFYEQYF TGTGCCAGCAGTTTGGGACAGGACTTCTACGAGCAGTACTTC
TRBJ1-5 TRBD1 TRBV11-1 - CASSFSGTGGSLSNQPQHF TGTGCCAGCAGCTTTTCCGGGACAGGGGGGAGTCTTAGCAATCAGCCCCAGCATTTT
TRBJ2-7 - TRBV27 - CASSSRLRPREQYF TGTGCCAGCAGTTCAAGATTAAGGCCGCGCGAGCAGTACTTC
TRBJ2-7 - TRBV28 - CASRPWIGSSYEQYF TGTGCCAGCAGACCTTGGATCGGGAGCTCCTACGAGCAGTACTTC
TRBJ1-2 TRBD1 TRBV15 many CATSRTPGQGNGYTF TGTGCCACCAGCAGAACCCCGGGACAGGGGAATGGCTACACCTTC
TRBJ2-7 - TRBV7-9 few CASSRTDSPDPYEQYF TGTGCCAGCAGTAGAACGGACAGCCCCGATCCCTACGAGCAGTACTTC
TRBJ1-4 TRBD1 TRBV6-1 - CASSELTGEGGEKLFF TGTGCCAGCAGTGAACTAACAGGGGAGGGTGGGGAAAAACTGTTTTTT
TRBJ1-1 - TRBV20-1 - CSARPPDVNTEAFF TGCAGTGCTAGGCCCCCTGATGTGAACACTGAAGCTTTCTTT
TRBJ1-1 - TRBV28 - CASSLYVWTEAFF TGTGCCAGCAGTCTTTACGTATGGACTGAAGCTTTCTTT
TRBJ2-3 - TRBV6-1 - CASRTRVQSTDTQYF TGTGCCAGCAGAACCAGGGTACAAAGCACAGATACGCAGTATTTT
TRBJ1-4 - TRBV27 many CASSSEGDEKLFF TGTGCCAGCAGTTCCGAGGGGGATGAAAAACTGTTTTTT
TRBJ2-3 - TRBV4-2 many CASSQAGAPDTQYF TGTGCCAGCAGCCAAGCGGGAGCACCAGATACGCAGTATTTT
TRBJ2-1 TRBD1 TRBV18 few CASSPHQIGGGYNEQFF TGTGCCAGCTCACCTCACCAGATAGGGGGCGGCTACAATGAGCAGTTCTTC
TRBJ1-3 - TRBV7-6 - CASSLLVEGGNTIYF TGTGCCAGCAGCTTATTGGTTGAGGGGGGAAACACCATATATTTT
TRBJ2-1 TRBD1 TRBV5-1 few CASSLTGAKNEQFF TGCGCCAGCAGTTTGACAGGGGCGAAAAATGAGCAGTTCTTC
TRBJ2-7 - TRBV7-8 - CASSLGPLGGRWGRFYEQYF TGTGCCAGCAGCTTAGGCCCCCTCGGGGGGCGCTGGGGACGTTTTTACGAGCAGTACTTC
TRBJ1-6 - TRBV10-3 few CATHRAGNSPLHF TGTGCCACACACAGGGCGGGAAATTCACCCCTCCACTTT
TRBJ2-3 TRBD2 TRBV12-3/TRBV12-4 - CASSLEAGGGTDTQYF TGTGCCAGCAGTTTAGAAGCGGGAGGAGGGACAGATACGCAGTATTTT
TRBJ2-3 - TRBV28 - CASSSVLLTDTQYF TGTGCCAGCAGTTCCGTGCTGCTCACAGATACGCAGTATTTT
TRBJ2-3 TRBD2 TRBV7-8 - CASSFLVLAGAGRATDTQYF TGTGCCAGCAGCTTCCTGGTCCTAGCGGGAGCGGGGAGGGCCACAGATACGCAGTATTTT
TRBJ2-7 - TRBV24-1 - CATMRGKDRCGYEQYF TGTGCCACCATGCGAGGGAAAGACAGGTGTGGGTACGAGCAGTACTTC
TRBJ1-2 - TRBV7-8 - CASSLEDALYGYTF TGTGCCAGCAGCTTAGAGGACGCACTCTATGGCTACACCTTC